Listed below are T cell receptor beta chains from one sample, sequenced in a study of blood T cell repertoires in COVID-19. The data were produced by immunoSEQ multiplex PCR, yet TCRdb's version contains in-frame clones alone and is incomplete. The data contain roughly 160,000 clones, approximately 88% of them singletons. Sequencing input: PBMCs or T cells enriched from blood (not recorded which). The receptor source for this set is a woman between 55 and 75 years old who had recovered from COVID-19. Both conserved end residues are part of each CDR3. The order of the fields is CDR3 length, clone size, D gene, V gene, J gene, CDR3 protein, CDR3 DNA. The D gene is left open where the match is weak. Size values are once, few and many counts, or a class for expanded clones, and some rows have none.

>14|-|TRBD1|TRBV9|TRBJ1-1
CASSPGQENTEAFF
TGTGCCAGCAGCCCGGGACAGGAAAACACTGAAGCTTTCTTT
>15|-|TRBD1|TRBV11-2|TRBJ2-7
CASSPLDRPPYEQYF
TGTGCCAGCAGCCCACTGGACAGGCCACCCTACGAGCAGTACTTC
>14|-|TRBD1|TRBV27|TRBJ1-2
CASSHRQGSYGYTF
TGTGCCAGCAGTCATCGACAGGGGTCCTATGGCTACACCTTC
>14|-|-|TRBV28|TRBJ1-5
CASSLSVFHQPQHF
TGTGCCAGCAGTTTATCGGTCTTCCATCAGCCCCAGCATTTT
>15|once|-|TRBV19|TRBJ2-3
CASSMESGSTDTQYF
TGTGCCAGTAGTATGGAGAGCGGTAGCACAGATACGCAGTATTTT
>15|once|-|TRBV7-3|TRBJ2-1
CASSSPGLTYNEQFF
TGTGCCAGCAGCTCCCCGGGACTTACCTACAATGAGCAGTTCTTC
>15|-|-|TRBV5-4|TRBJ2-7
CASPSRGSPLYEQYF
TGTGCCAGCCCTTCTCGTGGTAGCCCGTTATACGAGCAGTACTTC
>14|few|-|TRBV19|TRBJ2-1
CASSSGERYNEQFF
TGTGCCAGTAGTTCGGGGGAGCGGTACAATGAGCAGTTCTTC
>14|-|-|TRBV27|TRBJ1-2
CASSLTGQNYGYTF
TGTGCCAGCAGTTTGACCGGACAGAACTATGGCTACACCTTC
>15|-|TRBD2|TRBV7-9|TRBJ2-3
CASSSQRGGADTQYF
TGTGCCAGCAGCTCCCAGCGGGGGGGCGCAGATACGCAGTATTTT
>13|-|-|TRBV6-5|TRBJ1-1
CASSATGGTEAFF
TGTGCCAGCAGCGCGACGGGGGGCACTGAAGCTTTCTTT
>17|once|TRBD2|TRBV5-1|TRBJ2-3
CASSRIAGGLETDTQYF
TGCGCCAGCAGCCGCATAGCGGGGGGGCTAGAGACAGATACGCAGTATTTT
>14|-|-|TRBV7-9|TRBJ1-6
CASSLPTENSPLHF
TGTGCCAGCAGCTTGCCAACAGAGAATTCACCCCTCCACTTT
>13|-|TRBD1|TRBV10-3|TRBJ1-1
CAAGQGQPDEAFF
TGTGCCGCGGGACAGGGTCAACCCGACGAAGCTTTCTTT
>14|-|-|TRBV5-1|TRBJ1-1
CASSLIGESPEAFF
TGCGCCAGCAGCTTGATTGGGGAGAGCCCTGAAGCTTTCTTT
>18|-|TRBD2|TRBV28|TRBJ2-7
CASRSSGSSSLNRYEQYF
TGTGCCAGCAGAAGTAGCGGGAGCAGTTCACTAAATCGTTACGAGCAGTACTTC
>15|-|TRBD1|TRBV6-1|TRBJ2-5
CASSDQQGAAETQYF
TGTGCCAGCAGTGATCAACAGGGGGCGGCGGAGACCCAGTACTTC
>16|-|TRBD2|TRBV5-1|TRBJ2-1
CASSKWTSGIYNEQFF
TGCGCCAGCAGCAAATGGACTAGCGGTATCTACAATGAGCAGTTCTTC
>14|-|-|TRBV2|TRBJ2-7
CAIKARGHSYEQYF
TGTGCCATCAAGGCCAGGGGCCACTCCTACGAGCAGTACTTC
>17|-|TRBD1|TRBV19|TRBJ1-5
CASSIVWDRVPNQPQHF
TGTGCCAGTAGTATAGTTTGGGACAGGGTCCCCAATCAGCCCCAGCATTTT
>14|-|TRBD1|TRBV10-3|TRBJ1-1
CAISKGQGKAEAFF
TGTGCCATCAGCAAAGGACAGGGAAAGGCTGAAGCTTTCTTT
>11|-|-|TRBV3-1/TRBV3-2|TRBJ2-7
CASSQSAEQYF
TGTGCCAGCAGCCAATCAGCGGAGCAGTACTTC
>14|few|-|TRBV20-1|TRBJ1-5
CSASATQVNQPQHF
TGCAGTGCTAGTGCGACACAGGTCAATCAGCCCCAGCATTTT
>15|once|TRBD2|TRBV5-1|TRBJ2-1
CASSTGTSGRNEQFF
TGCGCCAGCAGTACCGGGACTAGCGGGAGAAATGAGCAGTTCTTC
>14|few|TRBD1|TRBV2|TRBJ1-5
CASTPRTGGQPQHF
TGTGCCAGCACTCCCAGGACAGGGGGTCAGCCCCAGCATTTT
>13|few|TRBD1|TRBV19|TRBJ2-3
CASALRQGDTQYF
TGTGCCAGTGCACTACGACAGGGGGATACGCAGTATTTT
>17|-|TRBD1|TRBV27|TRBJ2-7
CASSLGAQGQGFYEQYF
TGTGCCAGCAGTTTAGGGGCCCAGGGACAGGGATTCTACGAGCAGTACTTC
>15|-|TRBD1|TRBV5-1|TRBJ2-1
CASSLGQGASNEQFF
TGCGCCAGCAGCTTGGGACAGGGGGCGTCAAATGAGCAGTTCTTC
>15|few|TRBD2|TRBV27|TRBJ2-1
CASSLGLAGVGEQFF
TGTGCCAGCAGTTTAGGACTAGCGGGAGTGGGGGAGCAGTTCTTC
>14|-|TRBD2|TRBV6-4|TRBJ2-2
CASSGLAGGGELFF
TGTGCCAGCAGCGGACTAGCGGGAGGCGGGGAGCTGTTTTTT
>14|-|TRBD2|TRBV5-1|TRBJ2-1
CASSPLLAGDKQFF
TGCGCCAGCAGCCCCCTACTAGCGGGGGACAAGCAGTTCTTC
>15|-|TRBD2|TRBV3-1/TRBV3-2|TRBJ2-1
CASSPPAGVNNEQFF
TGTGCCAGCAGCCCCCCTGCGGGAGTGAACAATGAGCAGTTCTTC
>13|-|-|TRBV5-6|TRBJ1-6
CASSLAGNSPLHF
TGTGCCAGCAGCTTGGCGGGAAACTCACCCCTCCACTTT
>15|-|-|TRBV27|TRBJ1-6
CASLALQGGISPLHF
TGTGCCAGCCTGGCCCTGCAAGGGGGAATTTCACCCCTCCACTTT
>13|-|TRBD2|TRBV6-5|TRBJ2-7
CASSSGGYYEQYF
TGTGCCAGTTCTAGCGGGGGGTATTACGAGCAGTACTTC
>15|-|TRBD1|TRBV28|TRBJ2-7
CASSSSGTGSGEQYF
TGTGCCAGCAGTTCTTCCGGGACAGGGTCCGGCGAGCAGTACTTC
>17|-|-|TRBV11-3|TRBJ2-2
CASSLDMVTGRPGELFF
TGTGCCAGCAGCTTAGATATGGTGACTGGAAGGCCCGGGGAGCTGTTTTTT
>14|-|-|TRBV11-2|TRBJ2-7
CASSPRGPPYEQYF
TGTGCCAGCAGCCCCAGGGGTCCCCCCTACGAGCAGTACTTC
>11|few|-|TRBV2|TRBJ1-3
CASSITDTIYF
TGTGCCAGCAGTATCACAGACACCATATATTTT
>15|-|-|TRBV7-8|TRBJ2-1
CASSLARLSYNEQFF
TGTGCCAGCAGCTTAGCCCGACTAAGCTACAATGAGCAGTTCTTC
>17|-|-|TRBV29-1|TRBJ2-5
CSVEKRFTPWVQETQYF
TGCAGCGTTGAAAAGCGGTTTACCCCCTGGGTCCAAGAGACCCAGTACTTC
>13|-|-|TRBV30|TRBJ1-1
CAWRYTENTEAFF
TGTGCCTGGAGATACACCGAGAACACTGAAGCTTTCTTT
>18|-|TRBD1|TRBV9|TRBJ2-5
CASSVGGTGTTSVETQYF
TGTGCCAGCAGCGTAGGAGGGACAGGGACAACTTCGGTCGAGACCCAGTACTTC
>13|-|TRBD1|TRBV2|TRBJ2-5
CASSEGQLETQYF
TGTGCCAGCAGTGAGGGACAGCTTGAGACCCAGTACTTC
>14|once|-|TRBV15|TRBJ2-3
CATSRDWGPDTQYF
TGTGCCACCAGCAGAGATTGGGGGCCAGATACGCAGTATTTT